This T cell receptor beta chain comes out of a study of T cells in Graves' hyperthyroidism and ophthalmopathy. This clonotype was seen a few times. Its specificity is not known. A lack of ophthalmopathy progression within 18 months defined stable Graves' hyperthyroidism. CDR3 length: 16 residues. V dropped 5 bases and J dropped 5; count of bases not matched to a gene: 8. CDR1 MDHEN and CDR2 SYDVKM come from the germline V gene. Study findings and constraints: Ophthalmopathy prediction by the model preceded onset by a median approximately 6.9 months. A 13 V-J model separated ophthalmopathy from stable hyperthyroidism. Blood also showed most of the thyroid clonotypes that were expanded above 0.001.

Amplification of TCR beta CDR3 regions was performed using RNA transcripts as template. HTBI primers were the set used in a first-round RT-PCR of the TCR CDR3. TCRdb called the multiplex PCR reads again in MiXCR, with one record for every CDR3 protein. The data hold fewer than 850,000 distinct CDR3 sequences, with 15% to 20% observed a single time. Sequencing used blood. The receptor comes from a man aged 50-60 years with Graves' hyperthyroidism. The gene calls are TRBV28 and TRBJ2-1; TRBD2 matches 11 bases. The CDR3 is CASSLPTSGINNEQFF. The CDR3 region has the DNA TGTGCCAGCAGTCTTCCGACTAGCGGGATTAACAATGAGCAGTTCTTC.